This TCR beta chain was retrieved from a study of blood T cell repertoires in COVID-19. Study as a whole: Sources were T cells, B-cell-depleted T cells, or PBMCs; the material itself was cDNA or gDNA.

Trimming removed 2 bases at V and 7 bases at J, with 15 bases between. The CDR3 extends over 15 amino acids. Germline assignment: CDR1 SGHDT and CDR2 YYEEEE. Participants were aged roughly 18 to 90 years, lived in 24 US areas, and enrolled virtually. As processed by the authors: The authors estimated nucleated cell counts from reference gene primer amplification. Here immunoSEQ multiplex PCR was the method, and the copy in TCRdb shows in-frame clones only, minus some. That table is the source of V, J and clone size, and D and trimming were worked out from the DNA. The data show 300,000 to 400,000 clones, over 80% seen once.

Sequences were obtained from PBMCs or T cells enriched from blood (not recorded which). V usage is TRBV5-6 and J usage is TRBJ1-4; perhaps TRBD1 as D (6 bases). The TCR comes from a man aged 30 to 39 who had recovered from COVID-19. As DNA, the CDR3 is TGTGCCAGCAGCTTCCGGGGGGCTGGGAGTGAAAAACTGTTTTTT. Its translation is CASSFRGAGSEKLFF.